Sequencing of this TCR beta chain was carried out in a study of CD4 T cells in relation to SARS-CoV-2 and coronaviruses. The CDR3 spans 12 residues. Per the germline V gene, CDR1 is MGHRA and CDR2 is YSYEKL. Trimming shortened V by 2 bases and J by 1 base, and 2 bases separated the two germline ends. The repertoire was sequenced with immunoSEQ multiplex PCR; TCRdb's copy has only in-frame clones and lacks some. Altogether about 56,000 clones are present, just over 90% being singletons, with the ten largest covering roughly 0.4%. Naive and memory CD4+ T cells were separated from cryopreserved PBMCs. The J gene is TRBJ2-5, the V gene TRBV4-1; D unclear. The material sequenced was naive CD4+ T cells from PBMCs. Subset reported: naive CD4+ T cells isolated by negative enrichment. The TCR originated in an adult with COVID-19. In nucleotides, the CDR3 is TGCGCCAGCAGCCAACCCCAAGAGACCCAGTACTTC. Protein sequence: CASSQPQETQYF.